Presented here are 21 T cell receptor beta chains from one specimen sequenced in a study of beta chain features in type 1 diabetes. Sequenced material consisted of expressed TCRB transcripts (all of the isolated RNA was reverse transcribed). Data came from immunoSEQ multiplex PCR; TCRdb stores just in-frame clones and leaves some out. Seen here are fewer than 250,000 clones, 68% observed once, and the top ten hold almost 0.055%. The sequenced material came from naive CD4+ T cells from blood. The source is a man aged 30 to 45 in good health.

The V call is TRBV10-2, the J call TRBJ2-1; D is undetermined. V lost 7 bases, J lost 4 bases, and 2 bases lay in between. The CDR3 loop spans 10 amino acids. Germline-derived CDR1 and CDR2 are WSHSY and SAAADI. CDR3 nucleotides: TGCGCCAGCAAGTACAATGAGCAGTTCTTC. Amino acids: CASKYNEQFF.

V gene TRBV4-2 combines with J gene TRBJ2-6; D is unresolved. Trimming took 5 bases from V and 0 from J, leaving 11 bases between them. Germline values: CDR1 LGHNA, CDR2 YNFKEQ. CDR3 size: 16 residues. This CDR3 reads CASSSVIRSGANVLTF. The CDR3 region has the DNA TGTGCCAGCAGCTCCGTAATACGCTCTGGGGCCAACGTCCTGACTTTC.

The rearrangement uses TRBV20-1 and TRBJ1-2, with TRBD1 as a possible D gene (5 bases). The CDR3 is 11 residues long. The V end lost 7 bases, the J end lost 5 bases, and 11 bases lay between the germline ends. Germline CDR1 and CDR2: DFQATT and SNEGSKA (reference sequence). CDR3 region: CSVTDSYGYTF. The CDR3 region has the DNA TGCAGTGTCACCGACAGTTATGGCTACACCTTC.

This clone was detected only a few times. This chain uses TRBV6-5 with TRBJ2-7; TRBD1 is a possible D gene (5 bases). V was clipped by 5 bases and J by 3 bases, with 14 bases between them. The CDR3 length is 14 residues. In germline, CDR1 is MNHEY, CDR2 SVGAGI. The CDR3 nucleotides are TGTGCCAGCAGTCGCCGGGCGGACAACTACGAGCAGTACTTC. Its protein product is CASSRRADNYEQYF.

J is TRBJ1-3 and V is TRBV12-2. TRBV12-2 is listed as a pseudogene. The length of the CDR3 is 12 residues. The CDR3 sequence is CASGKIGNTIYF. The CDR3 bases are TGTGCAAGTGGAAAGATTGGAAACACCATATATTTT.

V usage is TRBV5-4 and J usage is TRBJ1-2, with D uncertain. CDR3 size: 14 residues. V shed 3 bases and J shed 0 bases, with 9 bases lying between them. Germline V gene lookup returns CDR1 SGHNT and CDR2 YYREEE (reference sequence). Written as DNA, the CDR3 is TGTGCCAGCAGCTACGCTACAGCTAACTATGGCTACACCTTC. Protein sequence: CASSYATANYGYTF.

This chain links TRBV15 with TRBJ2-5, with 9 bases lining up with TRBD1. The germline V gene encodes CDR1 LNHNV and CDR2 YYDKDF (reference sequence). CDR3 length: 14 amino acids. Trimming cost V 5 bases and J 5 bases; bases outside gene matches: 6. The CDR3 bases are TGTGCCACCAGCCCAAGACAGGGGGTGGAGACCCAGTACTTC. Amino acid sequence: CATSPRQGVETQYF.

This clone was observed a handful of times. Written as DNA, the CDR3 is TGTGCCAGCAGCCGACAGGGGGAGGACAATGAGCAGTTCTTC. Its protein product is CASSRQGEDNEQFF. The chain combines TRBV6-5 with TRBJ2-1; 9 bases align to TRBD1. Trimming cost V 6 bases and J 5 bases; bases outside gene matches: 5. The V gene's germline CDR1 is MNHEY and CDR2 SVGAGI. The CDR3 spans 14 residues.

The chain has TRBV7-9 and TRBJ2-3; a weak D match, TRBD1 (7 bases). Germline CDR1 is SEHNR and CDR2 is FQNEAQ (reference sequence). The CDR3 totals 17 residues. The ends were cut back, 5 bases at V and 5 bases at J, with 23 bases in the middle. CDR3 sequence reads: CASSRSPSTGREDTQYF. DNA for the CDR3: TGTGCCAGCAGCCGATCCCCCTCGACAGGGCGGGAAGATACGCAGTATTTT.

The chain combines TRBV10-3 with TRBJ2-7; D assignment may be TRBD1 or TRBD2 (6 bases each). Germline values: CDR1 ENHRY, CDR2 SYGVKD. The CDR3 extends over 13 amino acids. Trimming shortened V by 7 bases and J by 3 bases, and 13 bases separated the two germline ends. CDR3 bases: TGTGCCATCAATGACGGGGGCAGCTACGAGCAGTACTTC. Its translation: CAINDGGSYEQYF.

The CDR3 nucleotides are TGTGCCAGCAGTGAGGAGGGGACCCACACAGATACGCAGTATTTT. Residues: CASSEEGTHTDTQYF. This chain uses TRBV2 with TRBJ2-3; D possibly corresponds to TRBD2 (6 bases). The germline V and J ends were trimmed by 3 bases and 2 bases, with 12 bases remaining between them. CDR3 length: 15 amino acids. CDR1 is SNHLY and CDR2 is FYNNEI in the germline V gene. The variable domain in full, completed from reference TRBV2 and TRBJ2-3, reads EPEVTQTPSHQVTQMGQEVILRCVPISNHLYFYWYRQILGQKVEFLVSFYNNEISEKSEIFDDQFSVERPDGSNFTLKIRSTKLEDSAMYFCASSEEGTHTDTQYFGPGTRLTVL.

The chain has TRBV10-3 and TRBJ1-1; D may be TRBD1 (5 bases). V gave up 2 bases and J gave up 1 base, with 11 bases separating them. The germline V gene has CDR1 ENHRY and CDR2 SYGVKD. This CDR3 comprises 15 residues. CDR3 amino acids: CAISEAGARNTEAFF. The CDR3 region has the DNA TGTGCCATCAGTGAGGCCGGGGCCAGGAACACTGAAGCTTTCTTT.

This clone appeared a few times. The genes are TRBV5-1 and TRBJ1-6; 10 bases fit TRBD1. Germline trimming cut 4 bases from V and 9 bases from J; bases unmatched to any gene: 4. The length of the CDR3 is 14 residues. From germline, CDR1 is SGHRS and CDR2 YFSETQ. The CDR3 DNA reads as TGCGCCAGCAGCGGGGACAGGGGTATTTCACCCCTCCACTTT. As protein: CASSGDRGISPLHF.

This chain uses TRBV28 with TRBJ2-7; 7 bases fit TRBD1. V shed 5 bases and J 3 bases; nucleotides not matched to a gene: 7. The germline gives CDR1 MDHEN, CDR2 SYDVKM. The CDR3 spans 14 residues. The CDR3 protein is CASSLRDRNYEQYF. The CDR3 nucleotides are TGTGCCAGCAGTCTCCGGGACAGAAACTACGAGCAGTACTTC.

The J gene is TRBJ2-1, the V gene TRBV28, with 9 bases fitting TRBD2. J lost 10 bases, V lost 7 bases, and 8 bases had no gene match. Germline CDR1 is MDHEN and CDR2 is SYDVKM. CDR3 size: 13 residues. The CDR3 coding sequence is TGTGCCAGCACGGGGCTAGCGGGAAGGGAGCAGTTCTTC. Its translation: CASTGLAGREQFF.

CDR3 residues: CSGTGVHNEQFF. The DNA for the CDR3 is TGCAGCGGGACAGGAGTACACAATGAGCAGTTCTTC. The V gene is TRBV29-1, the J gene TRBJ2-1; TRBD1 matches at 7 bases. The germline V gene has CDR1 SQVTM and CDR2 ANQGSEA. CDR3 length equals 12 residues. V lost 7 bases, J lost 5 bases, and 5 bases stayed unmatched.

The chain links TRBV29-1 to TRBJ2-1, with 10 positions matching TRBD2. The CDR3 extends over 17 amino acids. Germline V gene lookup returns CDR1 SQVTM and CDR2 ANQGSEA. V was clipped by 4 bases and J by 0 bases; unmatched bases: 9. Written as DNA, the CDR3 is TGCAGCGTTGGACCTAGCGGGAGTCCAAGCTCCTACAATGAGCAGTTCTTC. Its protein product is CSVGPSGSPSSYNEQFF.

This clone was detected only a few times. The CDR3 DNA is TGCAGCGTTGGTAGGACTAGCGGGAGGGGTCCATACGAGCAGTACTTC. Translated, it gives CSVGRTSGRGPYEQYF. This chain joins TRBV29-1 and TRBJ2-7; TRBD2 aligns across 15 bases. The V segment lost 4 bases and the J segment 4 bases; nucleotides outside the gene matches: 8. CDR3 length: 16 amino acids. CDR1 is SQVTM and CDR2 is ANQGSEA in the germline V gene.

This chain connects TRBV7-9 to TRBJ2-7, with D unclear. Trimming pared 5 bases from V and 0 bases from J, leaving 5 bases between. Germline CDR1 and CDR2: SEHNR and FQNEAQ (reference sequence). The CDR3 extends over 12 amino acids. In DNA, the CDR3 is TGTGCCAGCAGCGCCCTCTCCTACGAGCAGTACTTC. Translation: CASSALSYEQYF. Based on the CDR3 plus reference TRBV7-9 and TRBJ2-7, the full variable domain is DTGVSQNPRHKITKRGQNVTFRCDPISEHNRLYWYRQTLGQGPEFLTYFQNEAQLEKSRLLSDRFSAERPKGSFSTLEIQRTEQGDSAMYLCASSALSYEQYFGPGTRLTVT.

This clone was picked up one time. The chain couples TRBV30 to TRBJ2-5; TRBD1 matches at 7 bases. Germline V gene lookup returns CDR1 GTSNPN and CDR2 SVGIG (reference sequence). The length of the CDR3 is 15 residues. V shed 1 base, J shed 5 bases, and the junction held 10 bases outside the gene matches. The CDR3 loop is CAWSDTGTVSETQYF. The CDR3 coding sequence is TGTGCCTGGAGTGACACCGGGACAGTCAGCGAGACCCAGTACTTC.

The CDR3 DNA follows: TGTGCCTGGAGTCTGGGGGCCCTCGGAGGCTACACCTTC. Translating gives CAWSLGALGGYTF. The chain couples TRBV30 to TRBJ1-2; D might be TRBD1 (6 bases). Germline assignment: CDR1 GTSNPN and CDR2 SVGIG (reference sequence). V was shortened by 2 bases and J by 8 bases, with 15 bases between the two germline ends. CDR3 length equals 13 residues.